What follows are 17 T cell receptor beta chains derived from one specimen sequenced in a study of blood T cell repertoires in COVID-19. Generated by immunoSEQ multiplex PCR, the TCRdb table keeps only in-frame clones and is missing some. This sample has under 200,000 clones, with 90% to 95% found just once. The sample was peripheral blood. These receptors were obtained from a man aged 50 or older with acute or convalescent COVID-19.

The chain carries TRBV6-5 and TRBJ1-2; the match to TRBD1 covers 7 bases. The V segment lost 4 bases and the J segment 0 bases; nucleotides outside the gene matches: 5. The germline gives CDR1 MNHEY, CDR2 SVGAGI. This CDR3 contains 15 residues. DNA for the CDR3: TGTGCCAGCAGTTTCTTACAGGGGCCTAACTATGGCTACACCTTC. It codes for CASSFLQGPNYGYTF.

The J gene is TRBJ1-3, the V gene TRBV5-6; TRBD1 matches 9 bases. Germline trimming cut 4 bases from V and 8 bases from J; bases unmatched to any gene: 7. This CDR3 contains 14 residues. Germline values: CDR1 SGHDT, CDR2 YYEEEE. The CDR3 DNA is TGTGCCAGCAGCGACGGGACAGGGCGGTACACCATATATTTT. Encoded protein: CASSDGTGRYTIYF.

As DNA, the CDR3 is TGTGCCAGCAAGCGACAGCAAGAGACCCAGTACTTC. Amino acid sequence: CASKRQQETQYF. The chain has TRBV6-5 and TRBJ2-5; weak D call: TRBD1 (5 bases). This CDR3 contains 12 residues. From germline, CDR1 is MNHEY and CDR2 SVGAGI. V lost 7 bases to trimming and J lost 2 bases, with 8 bases between them.

The chain recombines TRBV14 with TRBJ2-1; TRBD2 aligns across 10 bases. V dropped 0 bases and J dropped 5; count of bases not matched to a gene: 13. Germline values: CDR1 SGHDN, CDR2 FVKESK. This CDR3 comprises 19 residues. The chain's CDR3 is CASSQDVFLAGAIDNEQFF. The CDR3 DNA is TGTGCCAGCAGCCAAGATGTCTTCCTAGCGGGAGCGATTGACAATGAGCAGTTCTTC. Full variable domain (remainder filled in from reference TRBV14 and TRBJ2-1): EAGVTQFPSHSVIEKGQTVTLRCDPISGHDNLYWYRRVMGKEIKFLLHFVKESKQDESGMPNNRFLAERTGGTYSTLKVQPAELEDSGVYFCASSQDVFLAGAIDNEQFFGPGTRLTVL.

The chain has TRBV24-1 and TRBJ1-4; TRBD1 agrees at 7 bases. The V segment lost 4 bases and the J segment 7 bases; nucleotides outside the gene matches: 8. The CDR3 extends over 15 amino acids. The germline V gene encodes CDR1 KGHDR and CDR2 SFDVKD. The CDR3 region is CATSDSKGAVEKLFF. CDR3 bases: TGTGCCACCAGTGACTCGAAGGGGGCGGTTGAAAAACTGTTTTTT.

The V call is TRBV20-1, the J call TRBJ2-7; no clear D. Germline CDR1 and CDR2: DFQATT and SNEGSKA (reference sequence). The CDR3 loop spans 11 amino acids. With 5 bases removed from V and 3 bases from J, the gap between germline ends came to 8 bases. CDR3 region: CSAFGDYEQYV. In nucleotides, the CDR3 is TGCAGTGCTTTCGGAGACTACGAGCAGTACGTC.

The J gene is TRBJ1-1, the V gene TRBV10-3, with 9 bases lining up with TRBD1. Losses at the gene ends were 6 bases for V and 7 bases for J; bases not matched to a gene: 6. The germline CDR1 and CDR2 sequences are ENHRY and SYGVKD. This CDR3 region has 13 residues. In nucleotides, the CDR3 is TGTGCCATCAGCGGGACAGGGAGAGGTGAAGCTTTCTTT. Translating it yields CAISGTGRGEAFF.

The V and J genes are TRBV5-5 and TRBJ1-1; D not certain. The CDR3 is made up of 14 amino acids. Germline V gene sequence: CDR1 SGHKS, CDR2 YYEKEE (reference sequence). Trimming removed 0 bases at V and 1 base at J, with 7 bases between. This CDR3 is CASSLVTPNTEAFF. The CDR3 DNA reads TGTGCCAGCAGCTTGGTAACACCGAACACTGAAGCTTTCTTT.

This sequence joins TRBV19 and TRBJ1-1; 9 bases fit TRBD1. This CDR3 is built from 14 residues. V shed 3 bases and J 7 bases; nucleotides not matched to a gene: 6. The V gene's germline CDR1 is LNHDA and CDR2 SQIVND (reference sequence). The CDR3 sequence is CASSIRDRVGEAFF. The CDR3 bases are TGTGCCAGTAGTATCCGGGACAGGGTGGGTGAAGCTTTCTTT.

The rearrangement uses TRBV11-2 and TRBJ2-6; a weak D match, TRBD1 (5 bases). The CDR3 has 17 residues. The V end lost 0 bases, the J end lost 1 base, and 10 bases lay between the germline ends. Germline CDR1 and CDR2: SGHAT and FQNNGV. The CDR3 protein is CASSLDRTLSGANVLTF. As DNA, the CDR3 is TGTGCCAGCAGCTTAGATAGGACATTGTCTGGGGCCAACGTCCTGACTTTC. Full variable domain (remainder filled in from reference TRBV11-2 and TRBJ2-6): EAGVAQSPRYKIIEKRQSVAFWCNPISGHATLYWYQQILGQGPKLLIQFQNNGVVDDSQLPKDRFSAERLKGVDSTLKIQPAKLEDSAVYLCASSLDRTLSGANVLTFGAGSRLTVL.

This sequence joins TRBV7-9 and TRBJ2-7, with D unresolved. This CDR3 is 12 amino acids long. Trimming cost V 1 base and J 3 bases, with 4 bases left between them. Germline V gives CDR1 SEHNR, CDR2 FQNEAQ (reference sequence). The CDR3 DNA is TGTGCCAGCAGCTTAGGGAGCTACGAGCAGTACTTC. It codes for CASSLGSYEQYF.

The chain uses TRBV19 and TRBJ2-5; TRBD1 matches 7 bases. The CDR3 totals 15 residues. CDR1 is LNHDA and CDR2 is SQIVND in the germline V gene (reference sequence). After removal of 3 bases from V and 3 bases from J, the junction contained 7 bases not matched to a gene. CDR3 sequence (DNA): TGTGCCAGTAGTATCCCTGGGGGACAGAAAGAGACCCAGTACTTC. Translated: CASSIPGGQKETQYF.

This chain joins TRBV10-2 and TRBJ1-6, with 9 bases that match TRBD1. Germline V gene data show CDR1 as WSHSY and CDR2 as SAAADI. There are 14 residues in the CDR3. V lost 4 bases to trimming and J lost 7 bases; unmatched junction nucleotides: 2. The CDR3, as DNA: TGCGCCAGCAGTGGCGGACAGGGGAATTCACCCCTCCACTTT. It translates to CASSGGQGNSPLHF.

On this clone itself: A junction boundary mismatches the germline segment, possibly from a read error. The chain couples TRBV6-5 to TRBJ2-7; 7 nucleotides align to TRBD1. The CDR3 runs to 12 residues. Germline CDR1 and CDR2: MNHEY and SVGAGI. The CDR3 sequence is CASRPIQGPKNF. Here the CDR3 DNA reads TGTGCCAGCAGACCCATACAGGGGCCGAAGAACTTC.

The rearrangement joins TRBV5-5 to TRBJ1-4; D possibly corresponds to TRBD1 (5 bases). With 0 bases removed from V and 6 bases from J, the gap between germline ends came to 9 bases. CDR1 and CDR2 from the germline V gene are SGHKS and YYEKEE (reference sequence). This CDR3 comprises 14 residues. CDR3 DNA sequence: TGTGCCAGCAGCTTGGCAGGGATCGATGAAAAACTGTTTTTT. Translation gives CASSLAGIDEKLFF.

The rearrangement uses TRBV6-5 and TRBJ2-1; D might be TRBD2 (6 bases). Germline CDR1 is MNHEY and CDR2 is SVGAGI. V was cut by 7 bases and J by 7 bases, with 14 bases left in between. CDR3 size: 13 residues. The CDR3 protein is CASTRRLVNEQFF. In nucleotides, the CDR3 is TGTGCCAGCACGCGACGACTAGTAAATGAGCAGTTCTTC.

The chain joins TRBV18 to TRBJ2-3; tentatively, D is TRBD1 (6 bases). Germline CDR1 reads KGHSH; CDR2 reads LQKENI. The length of the CDR3 is 16 residues. The ends were cut back, 1 base at V and 4 bases at J, with 15 bases in the middle. The CDR3 nucleotides are TGTGCCAGCTCACCACAAAGAGGCAGGGGAGCAGATACGCAGTATTTT. Its protein is CASSPQRGRGADTQYF.